This T cell receptor beta chain came from a study of blood T cell repertoires in COVID-19. As for the study in general: In each case, the material was cDNA or gDNA derived from T cells, B-cell-depleted T cells, or PBMCs.

Produced via immunoSEQ multiplex PCR; TCRdb's table is partial and in-frame only. The table records tens of thousands of clones, roughly four fifths of them present only once. The CDR3 has 15 residues. Per germline, CDR1 MNHEY and CDR2 SMNVEV (reference sequence). Trimming at V came to 4 bases and at J to 6 bases, leaving 12 bases not matched to a gene. The source of this sequence is an elderly man with COVID-19, enrolled during active disease. The chain links TRBV27 to TRBJ2-7; 7 bases align to TRBD1. The sample was peripheral blood. CDR3 nucleotide sequence: TGTGCCAGCAGTTCCCCCTTCCGGGACAGCGGCGAGCAGTACTTC. As protein: CASSSPFRDSGEQYF.